The 10 T cell receptor beta chains reported below all come from one sample, sequenced in a study of human T cells and chemical hapten exposure. One entry per CDR3 protein, called by TCRdb with MiXCR from the RACE reads. This table has roughly 50,000 distinct CDR3 sequences, 9.9% appearing once. Time point defined: pre-sensitization, week 0. Treatment: therapeutic diphenylcyclopropenone sensitization with weekly scalp DPC. Specimen: whole blood, collected in connection with sensitization to the hapten diphenylcyclopropenone (DPC). These receptors all come from a man in his forties with alopecia areata. Some clones in this sample may be carry-over from other donors' samples.

Many counts were recorded for this clonotype. For the CDR3, the DNA is TGCGCCACCCAGACAGGACCCACAGATACGCAGTATTTT. It is translated as CATQTGPTDTQYF. The gene calls are TRBV5-1 and TRBJ2-3, with D perhaps matching TRBD1 (6 bases). Trimming cost V 9 bases and J 2 bases, with 13 bases left between them. The CDR3 sequence is 13 residues long. Germline lookup yields CDR1 SGHRS and CDR2 YFSETQ.

This clonotype was seen at least ten times. The chain employs TRBV29-1 and TRBJ2-1; 9 nucleotides align to TRBD2. The germline V gene encodes CDR1 SQVTM and CDR2 ANQGSEA. The CDR3 runs to 14 residues. V shed 7 bases and J 1 base; nucleotides not matched to a gene: 5. In DNA form, the CDR3 reads TGCAGCGGATTAGCGGGGGCATCCTACAATGAGCAGTTCTTC. It codes for CSGLAGASYNEQFF.

This chain links TRBV2 with TRBJ2-5; D remains unclear. V shed 4 bases and J shed 6 bases, with 9 bases lying between them. The V gene's germline CDR1 is SNHLY and CDR2 FYNNEI. The CDR3 is 12 residues long. The CDR3 protein is CASSGDGQTQYF. The CDR3 nucleotides are TGTGCCAGCAGTGGAGACGGCCAGACCCAGTACTTC.

The sample holds a few counts of this clonotype. The chain joins TRBV11-3 to TRBJ1-1; perhaps TRBD1 as D (5 bases). The germline V gene has CDR1 SGHNT and CDR2 YENEEA. The CDR3 covers 13 residues. V shed 5 bases and J shed 9 bases, with 16 bases lying between them. CDR3 protein: CASSQGPGNQAFF. The CDR3 DNA is TGTGCCAGCAGCCAGGGACCCGGCAACCAAGCTTTCTTT.

There are many counts of this clonotype. The V call is TRBV6-5, the J call TRBJ2-5; D not resolved. Germline CDR1 MNHEY, CDR2 SVGAGI. Deletions cut 4 bases from V and 6 bases from J, with 9 bases between. The CDR3 is 12 amino acids. The CDR3 region has the DNA TGTGCCAGCAGTTCCCCCTGGAAGACCCAGTACTTC. Residues: CASSSPWKTQYF.

This clonotype was seen more than once but under ten times. The rearrangement joins TRBV6-1 to TRBJ2-1; 12 nucleotides line up with TRBD2. The CDR3 runs 16 residues. Germline V CDR1 and CDR2: MNHNS, SASEGT. V lost 2 bases and J lost 5; bases outside the gene matches: 4. The CDR3 bases are TGTGCCAGCAGTGAACTCGGACTAGCGGGGAACAATGAGCAGTTCTTC. This gives the protein CASSELGLAGNNEQFF.

This clonotype was observed a handful of times. The CDR3 DNA reads TGTGCCAGCAGCCAGATAACAGGGACCAACTACGAGCAGTACTTC. Translation: CASSQITGTNYEQYF. The V gene is TRBV11-2, the J gene TRBJ2-7; a weak D match, TRBD1 (6 bases). The CDR3 length is 15 residues. Trimming removed 5 bases from V and 3 bases from J, with 17 bases in between. CDR1 and CDR2 from the germline V gene are SGHAT and FQNNGV.

This clonotype appeared many times. The J gene is TRBJ2-5, the V gene TRBV5-1; 10 bases are a match to TRBD2. The CDR3 contains 16 residues. CDR1 is SGHRS, CDR2 YFSETQ, per germline. J was trimmed by 0 bases and V by 0 bases; bases with no gene match: 2. The CDR3 here is CASSLGTSGNQETQYF. In DNA form, the CDR3 reads TGCGCCAGCAGCTTGGGGACTAGCGGAAACCAAGAGACCCAGTACTTC.

The V call is TRBV12-3 or TRBV12-4, the J call TRBJ1-1; tentatively, D is TRBD1 (5 bases). V was clipped by 3 bases and J by 6 bases, with 14 bases between them. The CDR3 has 14 residues. CDR3 DNA: TGTGCCAGCAGTTTTCGTCCAGGGAGGCCTGAAGCTTTCTTT. Translation: CASSFRPGRPEAFF.

This clonotype showed up many times. J is TRBJ1-1 and V is TRBV6-5, with 11 positions matching TRBD1. Germline V lookup: CDR1 MNHEY, CDR2 SVGAGI. CDR3 size: 17 residues. J was trimmed by 4 bases and V by 6 bases; bases with no gene match: 13. The CDR3 DNA reads as TGTGCCAGCAGCCACAGGGACAGGGGGATGTCGGTCACTGAAGCTTTCTTT. Its translation is CASSHRDRGMSVTEAFF.